Each of the 11 T cell receptor beta chains below was sequenced from the same sample in a study of Ad26.COV2.S vaccination and SARS-CoV-2 variants. Method: immunoSEQ multiplex PCR; TCRdb's copy keeps in-frame clones and lacks some. The table includes 350,000 to 550,000 clones, about 88% detected once. Treatment: some 19 received Ad26.COV2.S at low or high dose, single or two shots; about 5 received placebo; per-sample allocation not given. Sampling happened 63 days after the first vaccine or placebo injection. Specimen: peripheral blood, collected in a trial of Ad26.COV2.S vaccine versus placebo. The receptors were gathered from a person aged 18-60 years who received the Ad26.COV2.S COVID-19 vaccine or a placebo.

The rearrangement uses TRBV7-3 and TRBJ2-5; tentative D call: TRBD2 (5 bases). CDR1 is SGHTA and CDR2 is FQGTGA in the germline V gene. The CDR3 extends over 14 amino acids. Trimming stripped 0 bases from V and 3 bases from J, with 8 bases between. The CDR3 reads CASSLTGAEETQYF. DNA of the CDR3: TGTGCCAGCAGCTTAACGGGAGCGGAAGAGACCCAGTACTTC. Using reference TRBV7-3 and TRBJ2-5 for the parts outside the CDR3, the full variable domain is GAGVSQTPSNKVTEKGKYVELRCDPISGHTALYWYRQSLGQGPEFLIYFQGTGAADDSGLPNDRFFAVRPEGSVSTLKIQRTERGDSAVYLCASSLTGAEETQYFGPGTRLLVL.

The rearrangement uses TRBV10-3 and TRBJ1-6; D perhaps matches TRBD1 (6 bases). The ends were cut back, 6 bases at V and 9 bases at J, with 27 bases in the middle. The CDR3 extends over 18 amino acids. Germline values: CDR1 ENHRY, CDR2 SYGVKD. The CDR3 DNA follows: TGTGCCATCAGCCCCACGTTTCTAGGACAGTGGTTCGGTTCACCCCTCCACTTT. Translating it yields CAISPTFLGQWFGSPLHF.

The genes are TRBV10-2 and TRBJ1-5; D possibly corresponds to TRBD1 (5 bases). CDR3 length: 17 amino acids. Germline-derived CDR1 and CDR2 are WSHSY and SAAADI. V was trimmed by 4 bases and J by 0 bases, leaving 16 bases between them. CDR3 coding DNA: TGCGCCAGCAGTGTAACAATCCAGGGTCTTAGCAATCAGCCCCAGCATTTT. Translating it yields CASSVTIQGLSNQPQHF.

This clone has just a few counts. DNA of the CDR3: TGTGCCAGCAGTTTATGGGATACAGGGGAGGCTGAAGCTTTCTTT. Protein: CASSLWDTGEAEAFF. The J gene is TRBJ1-1, the V gene TRBV28, with 7 nucleotides matching TRBD1. The V gene end was trimmed by 0 bases and the J gene end by 6 bases; junction bases not matched to a gene: 7. Germline V gene lookup returns CDR1 MDHEN and CDR2 SYDVKM. CDR3 length equals 15 residues.

V is TRBV28 and J is TRBJ2-2; 9 nucleotides agree with TRBD1. V lost 7 bases to trimming and J lost 4 bases; unmatched junction nucleotides: 4. Germline-derived CDR1 and CDR2 are MDHEN and SYDVKM. The CDR3 is 14 amino acids. CDR3 protein: CASKTGGITGELFF. The CDR3 coding sequence is TGTGCCAGCAAGACAGGGGGTATCACCGGGGAGCTGTTTTTT.

The chain carries TRBV2 and TRBJ2-5, with D maybe TRBD1 (6 bases). CDR3 length: 14 residues. Germline V CDR1 and CDR2: SNHLY, FYNNEI. With 6 bases removed from V and 2 bases from J, the gap between germline ends came to 13 bases. The CDR3 loop reads CASRVDGTQETQYF. In DNA form, the CDR3 reads TGTGCCAGCAGAGTGGACGGGACACAAGAGACCCAGTACTTC.

The J gene is TRBJ2-1, the V gene TRBV7-2; 8 bases match TRBD2. Germline CDR1 is SGHTA and CDR2 is FQGNSA. V gave up 5 bases and J gave up 2 bases; unmatched junction bases: 8. This CDR3 has 16 amino acids. The CDR3 sequence is CASSLLAGPTYNEQFF. The DNA for the CDR3 is TGTGCCAGCAGCCTTTTAGCGGGGCCTACCTACAATGAGCAGTTCTTC.

This clone was observed a few times. The DNA of the CDR3 is TGTGCCAGCAGCAGCGGGAGCGCTATGCAGTTCTTC. As protein: CASSSGSAMQFF. The chain couples TRBV4-2 to TRBJ2-1; TRBD2 matches 8 bases. The CDR3 has 12 residues. Germline lookup yields CDR1 LGHNA and CDR2 YNFKEQ. The ends lost 5 bases at V and 12 bases at J; junction bases unmatched: 6.

The chain carries TRBV27 and TRBJ2-1; 8 bases are a match to TRBD2. V trimming: 5 bases; J trimming: 4 bases; junction bases outside the gene matches: 10. In germline, CDR1 is MNHEY, CDR2 SMNVEV (reference sequence). CDR3 length: 16 amino acids. CDR3 loop: CASSTSSGGRYNEQFF. CDR3 bases: TGTGCCAGCAGTACGTCAAGCGGGGGACGGTACAATGAGCAGTTCTTC.

This chain uses TRBV9 with TRBJ1-4; perhaps TRBD1 as D (6 bases). V lost 0 bases and J 7 bases, leaving 13 bases between the germline ends. The germline gives CDR1 SGDLS, CDR2 YYNGEE. The CDR3 runs to 15 residues. The CDR3 DNA reads as TGTGCCAGCAGCGTAGCGGGGGGGCGGAGTGAAAAACTGTTTTTT. This encodes CASSVAGGRSEKLFF.

This clone was seen just once. This chain joins TRBV28 and TRBJ2-5; possible D gene TRBD1, 5 bases. This CDR3 has 14 residues. The germline gives CDR1 MDHEN, CDR2 SYDVKM. V was trimmed by 7 bases and J by 5 bases, leaving 17 bases between them. The CDR3: CASTSQAGVETQYF. Written as DNA, the CDR3 is TGTGCCAGCACCTCACAGGCAGGAGTGGAGACCCAGTACTTC.